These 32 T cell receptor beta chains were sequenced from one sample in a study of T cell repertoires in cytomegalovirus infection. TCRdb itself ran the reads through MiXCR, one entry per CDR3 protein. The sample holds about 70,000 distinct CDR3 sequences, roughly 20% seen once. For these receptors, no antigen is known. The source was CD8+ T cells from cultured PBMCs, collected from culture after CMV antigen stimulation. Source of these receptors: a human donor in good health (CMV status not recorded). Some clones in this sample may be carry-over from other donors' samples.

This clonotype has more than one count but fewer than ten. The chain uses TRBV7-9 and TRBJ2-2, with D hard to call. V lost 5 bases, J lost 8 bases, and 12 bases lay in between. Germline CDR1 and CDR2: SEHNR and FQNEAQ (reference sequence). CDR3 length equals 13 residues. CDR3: CASSLTIVGELFF. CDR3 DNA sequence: TGTGCCAGCAGCCTGACCATCGTGGGGGAGCTGTTTTTT. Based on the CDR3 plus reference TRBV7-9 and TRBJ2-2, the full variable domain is DTGVSQNPRHKITKRGQNVTFRCDPISEHNRLYWYRQTLGQGPEFLTYFQNEAQLEKSRLLSDRFSAERPKGSFSTLEIQRTEQGDSAMYLCASSLTIVGELFFGEGSRLTVL.

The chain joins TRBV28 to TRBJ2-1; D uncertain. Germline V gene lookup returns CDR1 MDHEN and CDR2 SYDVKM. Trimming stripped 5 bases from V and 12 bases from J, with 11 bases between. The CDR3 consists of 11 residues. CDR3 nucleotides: TGTGCCAGCAGTCCTCCCCCCGGGCAGTTCTTC. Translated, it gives CASSPPPGQFF.

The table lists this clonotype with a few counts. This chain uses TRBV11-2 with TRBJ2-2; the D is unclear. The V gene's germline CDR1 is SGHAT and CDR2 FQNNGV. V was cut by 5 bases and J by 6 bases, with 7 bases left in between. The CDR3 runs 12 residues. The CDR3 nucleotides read TGTGCCAGCAGCCGGACGTCCGGGGAGCTGTTTTTT. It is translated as CASSRTSGELFF.

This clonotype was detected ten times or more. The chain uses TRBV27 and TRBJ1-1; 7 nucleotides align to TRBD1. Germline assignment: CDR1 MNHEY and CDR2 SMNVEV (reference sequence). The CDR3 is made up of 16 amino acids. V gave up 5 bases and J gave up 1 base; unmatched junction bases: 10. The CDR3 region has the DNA TGTGCCAGCAGTCGTTATACAGGGGAGGCGAACACTGAAGCTTTCTTT. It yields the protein CASSRYTGEANTEAFF.

The CDR3: CASSFPDREPSYEQYF. CDR3 nucleotides: TGTGCCAGCAGCTTCCCGGACAGGGAGCCTTCCTACGAGCAGTACTTC. The chain employs TRBV7-2 and TRBJ2-7; 8 bases match TRBD1. Germline CDR1 is SGHTA and CDR2 is FQGNSA. This CDR3 has 16 residues. The V and J ends lost 3 bases and 1 base, in that order; junction bases with no gene match: 8.

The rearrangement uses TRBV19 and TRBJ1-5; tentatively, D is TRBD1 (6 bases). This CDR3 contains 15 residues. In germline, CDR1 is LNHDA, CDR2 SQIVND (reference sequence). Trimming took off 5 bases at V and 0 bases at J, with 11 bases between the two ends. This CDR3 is CASSGGTFSNQPQHF. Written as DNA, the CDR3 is TGTGCCAGTAGTGGAGGGACATTTAGCAATCAGCCCCAGCATTTT.

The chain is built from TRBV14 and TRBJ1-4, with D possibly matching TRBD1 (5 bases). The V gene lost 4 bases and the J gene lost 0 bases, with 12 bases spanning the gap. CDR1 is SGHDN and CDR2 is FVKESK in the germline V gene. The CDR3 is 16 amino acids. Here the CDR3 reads CASSLAWGATNEKLFF. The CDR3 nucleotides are TGTGCCAGCAGCCTAGCCTGGGGGGCAACTAATGAAAAACTGTTTTTT.

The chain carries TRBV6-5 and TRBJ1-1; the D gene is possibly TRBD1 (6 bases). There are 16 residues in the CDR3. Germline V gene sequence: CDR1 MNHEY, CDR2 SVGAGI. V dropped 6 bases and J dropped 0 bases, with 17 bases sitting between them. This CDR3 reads CASSPSQQGLNTEAFF. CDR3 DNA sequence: TGTGCCAGCAGCCCTAGCCAACAGGGACTGAACACTGAAGCTTTCTTT.

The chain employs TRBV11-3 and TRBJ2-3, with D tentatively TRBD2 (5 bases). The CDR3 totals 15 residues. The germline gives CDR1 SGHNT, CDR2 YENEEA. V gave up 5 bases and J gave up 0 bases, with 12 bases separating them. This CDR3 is CASSPSRASTDTQYF. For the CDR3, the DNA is TGTGCCAGCAGCCCTAGCCGGGCTAGCACAGATACGCAGTATTTT.

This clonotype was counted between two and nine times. The CDR3 DNA follows: TGCAGCGTTGAATGGGTAGCGGGGGGGGATACGCAGTATTTT. Amino acid sequence: CSVEWVAGGDTQYF. The genes are TRBV29-1 and TRBJ2-3; 11 bases align to TRBD2. V lost 2 bases, J lost 6 bases, and 4 bases stayed unmatched. From germline, CDR1 is SQVTM and CDR2 ANQGSEA. This CDR3 contains 14 residues.

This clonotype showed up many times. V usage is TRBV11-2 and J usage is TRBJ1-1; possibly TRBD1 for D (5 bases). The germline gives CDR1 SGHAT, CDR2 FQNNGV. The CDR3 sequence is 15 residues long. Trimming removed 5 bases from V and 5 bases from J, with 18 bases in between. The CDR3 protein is CASSPAGGLGTEAFF. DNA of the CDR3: TGTGCCAGCAGCCCCGCTGGGGGGTTAGGGACTGAAGCTTTCTTT.

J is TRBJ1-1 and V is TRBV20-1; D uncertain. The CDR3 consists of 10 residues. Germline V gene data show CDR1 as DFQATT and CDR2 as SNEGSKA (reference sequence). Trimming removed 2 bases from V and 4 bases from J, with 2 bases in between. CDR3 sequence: CSARSTEAFF. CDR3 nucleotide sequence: TGCAGTGCTAGAAGCACTGAAGCTTTCTTT.

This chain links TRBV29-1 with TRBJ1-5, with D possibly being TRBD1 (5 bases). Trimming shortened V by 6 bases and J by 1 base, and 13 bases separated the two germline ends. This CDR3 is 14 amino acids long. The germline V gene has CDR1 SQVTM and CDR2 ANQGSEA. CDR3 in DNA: TGCAGCGTACGGCGAGAGGGGAGCAATCAGCCCCAGCATTTT. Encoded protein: CSVRREGSNQPQHF.

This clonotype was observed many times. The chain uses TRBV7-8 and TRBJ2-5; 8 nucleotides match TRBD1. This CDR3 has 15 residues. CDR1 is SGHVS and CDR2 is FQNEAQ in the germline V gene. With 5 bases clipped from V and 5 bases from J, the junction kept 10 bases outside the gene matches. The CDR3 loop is CASSRPGQAGETQYF. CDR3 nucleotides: TGTGCCAGCAGCCGTCCGGGACAGGCCGGGGAGACCCAGTACTTC. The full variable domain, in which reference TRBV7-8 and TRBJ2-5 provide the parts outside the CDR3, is GAGVSQSPRYKVAKRGQDVALRCDPISGHVSLFWYQQALGQGPEFLTYFQNEAQLDKSGLPSDRFFAERPEGSVSTLKIQRTQQEDSAVYLCASSRPGQAGETQYFGPGTRLLVL.

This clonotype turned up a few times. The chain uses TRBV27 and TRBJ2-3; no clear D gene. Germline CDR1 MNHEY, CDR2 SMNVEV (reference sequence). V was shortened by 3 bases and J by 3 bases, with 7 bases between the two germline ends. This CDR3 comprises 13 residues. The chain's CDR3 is CASSFSRTDTQYF. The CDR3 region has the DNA TGTGCCAGCAGTTTTTCTAGAACAGATACGCAGTATTTT.

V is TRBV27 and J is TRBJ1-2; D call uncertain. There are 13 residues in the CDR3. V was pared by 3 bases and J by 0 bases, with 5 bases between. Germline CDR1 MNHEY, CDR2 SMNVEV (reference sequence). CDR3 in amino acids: CASSFQANYGYTF. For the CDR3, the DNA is TGTGCCAGCAGTTTTCAAGCTAACTATGGCTACACCTTC.

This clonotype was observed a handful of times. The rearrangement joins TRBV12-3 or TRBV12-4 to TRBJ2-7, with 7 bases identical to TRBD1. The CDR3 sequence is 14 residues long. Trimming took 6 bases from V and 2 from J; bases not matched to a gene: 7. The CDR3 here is CASSPFGTAYEQYF. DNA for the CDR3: TGTGCCAGCAGCCCGTTCGGGACAGCCTACGAGCAGTACTTC.

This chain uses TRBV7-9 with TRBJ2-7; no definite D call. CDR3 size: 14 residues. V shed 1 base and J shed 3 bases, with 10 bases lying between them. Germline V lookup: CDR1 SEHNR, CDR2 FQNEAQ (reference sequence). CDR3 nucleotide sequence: TGTGCCAGCAGCTTAGTAGAACAGAGCTACGAGCAGTACTTC. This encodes CASSLVEQSYEQYF. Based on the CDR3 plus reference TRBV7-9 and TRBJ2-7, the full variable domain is DTGVSQNPRHKITKRGQNVTFRCDPISEHNRLYWYRQTLGQGPEFLTYFQNEAQLEKSRLLSDRFSAERPKGSFSTLEIQRTEQGDSAMYLCASSLVEQSYEQYFGPGTRLTVT.

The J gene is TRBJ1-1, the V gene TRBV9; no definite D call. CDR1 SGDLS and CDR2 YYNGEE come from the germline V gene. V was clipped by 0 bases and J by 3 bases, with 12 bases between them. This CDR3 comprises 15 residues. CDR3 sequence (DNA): TGTGCCAGCAGCGTAGAGGGCCAGTCTTACACTGAAGCTTTCTTT. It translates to CASSVEGQSYTEAFF. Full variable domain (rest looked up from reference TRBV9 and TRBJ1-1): DSGVTQTPKHLITATGQRVTLRCSPRSGDLSVYWYQQSLDQGLQFLIQYYNGEERAKGNILERFSAQQFPDLHSELNLSSLELGDSALYFCASSVEGQSYTEAFFGQGTRLTVV.

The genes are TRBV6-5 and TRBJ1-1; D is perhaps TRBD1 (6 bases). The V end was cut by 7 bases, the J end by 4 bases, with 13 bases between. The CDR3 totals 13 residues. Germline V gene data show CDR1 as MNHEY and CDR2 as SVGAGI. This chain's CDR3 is CASTYRESTEAFF. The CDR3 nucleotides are TGTGCCAGCACCTACAGGGAAAGCACTGAAGCTTTCTTT.

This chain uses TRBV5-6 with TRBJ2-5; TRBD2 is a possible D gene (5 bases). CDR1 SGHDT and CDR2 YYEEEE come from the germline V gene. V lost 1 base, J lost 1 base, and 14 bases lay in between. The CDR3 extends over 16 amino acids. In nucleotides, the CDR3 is TGTGCCAGCAGCTTGAGTTCGGGGTGGGGCCAAGAGACCCAGTACTTC. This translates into CASSLSSGWGQETQYF.

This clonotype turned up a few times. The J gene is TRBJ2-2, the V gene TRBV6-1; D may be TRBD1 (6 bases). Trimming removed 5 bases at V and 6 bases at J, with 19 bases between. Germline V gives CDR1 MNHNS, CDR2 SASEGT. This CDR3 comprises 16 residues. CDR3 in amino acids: CASSFDYTGLSGELFF. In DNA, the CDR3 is TGTGCCAGCAGTTTTGACTATACAGGGTTATCCGGGGAGCTGTTTTTT.

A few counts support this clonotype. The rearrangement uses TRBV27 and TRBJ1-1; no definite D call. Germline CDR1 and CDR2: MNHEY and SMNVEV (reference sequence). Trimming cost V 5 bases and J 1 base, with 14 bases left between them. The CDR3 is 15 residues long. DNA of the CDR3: TGTGCCAGCAGTGACGGACGGCCCTCGAACACTGAAGCTTTCTTT. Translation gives CASSDGRPSNTEAFF.

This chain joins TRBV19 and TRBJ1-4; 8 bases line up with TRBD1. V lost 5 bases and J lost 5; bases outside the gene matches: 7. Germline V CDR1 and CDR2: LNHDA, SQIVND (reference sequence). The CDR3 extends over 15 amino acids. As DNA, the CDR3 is TGTGCCAGTAGTTCCCCGGGACAGGTGAATGAAAAACTGTTTTTT. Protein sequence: CASSSPGQVNEKLFF.

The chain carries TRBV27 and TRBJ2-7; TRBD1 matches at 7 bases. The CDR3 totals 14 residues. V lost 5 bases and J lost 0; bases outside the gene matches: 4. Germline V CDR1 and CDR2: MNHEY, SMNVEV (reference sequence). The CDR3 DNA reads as TGTGCCAGCAGTGCCGGGACAGCCTCCTACGAGCAGTACTTC. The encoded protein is CASSAGTASYEQYF.

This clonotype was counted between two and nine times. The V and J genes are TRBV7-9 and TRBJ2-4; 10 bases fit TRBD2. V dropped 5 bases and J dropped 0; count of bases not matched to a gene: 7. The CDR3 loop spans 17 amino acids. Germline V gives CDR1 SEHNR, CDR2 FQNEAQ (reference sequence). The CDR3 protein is CASSALAGGLAKNIQYF. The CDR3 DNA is TGTGCCAGCAGCGCCTTAGCGGGGGGCTTAGCCAAAAACATTCAGTACTTC.

The CDR3 is CSVEKGTASYEQYF. The CDR3 DNA follows: TGCAGCGTTGAAAAGGGGACGGCATCCTACGAGCAGTACTTC. V usage is TRBV29-1 and J usage is TRBJ2-7; either TRBD1 or TRBD2 may fit D (5 bases each). Germline CDR1 SQVTM, CDR2 ANQGSEA. This CDR3 is built from 14 residues. Trimming took 2 bases from V and 1 from J, leaving 12 bases between them.

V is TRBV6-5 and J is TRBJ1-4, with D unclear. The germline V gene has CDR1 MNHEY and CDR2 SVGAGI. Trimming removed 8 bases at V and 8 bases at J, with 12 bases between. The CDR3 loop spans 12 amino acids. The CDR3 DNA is TGTGCCAGCGGTCCGGATCGGGAAAAACTGTTTTTT. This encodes CASGPDREKLFF.

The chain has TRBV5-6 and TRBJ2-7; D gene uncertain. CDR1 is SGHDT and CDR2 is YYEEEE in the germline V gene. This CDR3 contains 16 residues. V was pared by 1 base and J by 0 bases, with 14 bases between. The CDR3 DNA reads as TGTGCCAGCAGCTTGCTTTGGACGGAGAGCTCCTACGAGCAGTACTTC. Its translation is CASSLLWTESSYEQYF. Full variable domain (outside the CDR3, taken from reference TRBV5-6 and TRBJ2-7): DAGVTQSPTHLIKTRGQQVTLRCSPKSGHDTVSWYQQALGQGPQFIFQYYEEEERQRGNFPDRFSGHQFPNYSSELNVNALLLGDSALYLCASSLLWTESSYEQYFGPGTRLTVT.

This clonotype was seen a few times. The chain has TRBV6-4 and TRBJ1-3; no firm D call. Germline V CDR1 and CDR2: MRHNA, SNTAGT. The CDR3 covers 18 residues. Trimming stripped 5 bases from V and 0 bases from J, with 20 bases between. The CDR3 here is CASSLKGPQETSGNTIYF. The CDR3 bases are TGTGCCAGCAGTCTAAAAGGACCCCAGGAAACCTCTGGAAACACCATATATTTT.

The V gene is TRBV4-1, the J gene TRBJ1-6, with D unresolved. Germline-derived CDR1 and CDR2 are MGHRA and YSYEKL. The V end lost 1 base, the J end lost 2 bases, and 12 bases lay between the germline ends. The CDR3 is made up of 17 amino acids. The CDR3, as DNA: TGCGCCAGCAGCCAAGTGGGGTGGACGCCCTATAATTCACCCCTCCACTTT. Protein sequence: CASSQVGWTPYNSPLHF.

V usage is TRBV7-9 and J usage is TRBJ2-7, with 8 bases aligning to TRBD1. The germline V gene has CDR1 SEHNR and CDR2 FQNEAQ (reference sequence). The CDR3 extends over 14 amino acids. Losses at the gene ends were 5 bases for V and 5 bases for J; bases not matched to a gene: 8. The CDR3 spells CASSRPLDRDEQYF. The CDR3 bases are TGTGCCAGCAGCCGCCCCCTGGACAGGGACGAGCAGTACTTC.